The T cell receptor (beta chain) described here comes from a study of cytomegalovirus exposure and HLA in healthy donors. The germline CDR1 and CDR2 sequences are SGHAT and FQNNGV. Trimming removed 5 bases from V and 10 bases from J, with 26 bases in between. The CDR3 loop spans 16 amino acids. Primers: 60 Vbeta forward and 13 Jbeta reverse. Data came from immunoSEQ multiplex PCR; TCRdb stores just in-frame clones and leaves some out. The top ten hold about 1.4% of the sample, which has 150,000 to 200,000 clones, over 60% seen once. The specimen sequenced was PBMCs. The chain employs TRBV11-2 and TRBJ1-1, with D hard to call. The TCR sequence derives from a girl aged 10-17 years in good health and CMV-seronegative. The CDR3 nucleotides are TGTGCCAGCAGCCAGCCCGCGGTTCGTGAACCACTTGGAGCTTTCTTT. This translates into CASSQPAVREPLGAFF.